These T cell receptor beta chains were read from a single sample in a study of shared clonotypes between healthy human individuals. TCRdb keeps only in-frame clones here, not all; method: immunoSEQ multiplex PCR. Here the sample spans hundreds of thousands of clones, 74% being singletons. The sequenced sample was memory CD4+ T cells sorted from blood. The receptors shown here come from a woman in her 30s in good health. CDR3s include the opening cysteine and the closing phenylalanine or tryptophan.

TRBV11-2	TRBJ1-1	CASRRAPEAFF
TRBV2	TRBJ2-7	CASSEGAGAGYEQYF
TRBV28	TRBJ1-2	CASSQLDYGYTF
TRBV9	TRBJ2-7	CASSVGAEQYF
TRBV2	TRBJ2-3	CASKREAAQYF
TRBV5-1	TRBJ2-7	CASSLESWRDPHYEQYF
TRBV5-1	TRBJ2-7	CASSPWDSEIYEQYF
TRBV29-1	TRBJ1-4	CSVPDYSTNEKLFF
TRBV7-8	TRBJ1-5	CASSFGGPQHF
TRBV19	TRBJ1-2	CASSIGGPINYGYTF
TRBV6-5	TRBJ1-1	CASTQWPEKNTEAFF
TRBV9	TRBJ2-3	CASSRGTGVDGSADTQYF
TRBV28	TRBJ2-1	CASSLGTSGDNEQFF
TRBV28	TRBJ1-4	CASTDRGPNEKLFF
TRBV6-6	TRBJ2-5	CASSRIYSGETQYF
TRBV28	TRBJ2-5	CASMDRGHQETQYF
TRBV28	TRBJ2-1	CATRGFNEQFF
TRBV5-4	TRBJ2-5	CASSWTDRGETQYF
TRBV7-9	TRBJ2-1	CASSKDSGRRLYNEQFF
TRBV10-1	TRBJ1-1	CASSGQGMETEAFF
TRBV15	TRBJ1-5	CATSRVGQDNQPQHF
TRBV30	TRBJ2-6	CAWRASGRTGANVLTF
TRBV11-2	TRBJ2-1	CASSPGLAGGGRDEQFF
TRBV7-9	TRBJ2-5	CASSPRGQGWQETQYF
TRBV5-1	TRBJ2-5	CASSLGGGETQYF
TRBV27	TRBJ1-2	CANSPGSGYGYTF